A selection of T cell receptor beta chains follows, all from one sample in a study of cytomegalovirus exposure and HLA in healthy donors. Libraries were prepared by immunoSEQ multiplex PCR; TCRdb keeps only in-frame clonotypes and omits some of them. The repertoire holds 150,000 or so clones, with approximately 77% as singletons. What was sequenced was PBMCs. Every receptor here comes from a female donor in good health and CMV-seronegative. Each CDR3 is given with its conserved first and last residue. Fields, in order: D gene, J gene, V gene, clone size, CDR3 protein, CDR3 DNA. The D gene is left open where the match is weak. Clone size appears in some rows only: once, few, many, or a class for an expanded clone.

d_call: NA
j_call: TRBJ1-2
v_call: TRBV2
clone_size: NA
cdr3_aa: CASNPLGASGYTF
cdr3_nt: TGTGCCAGCAACCCCCTGGGGGCCAGTGGCTACACCTTC

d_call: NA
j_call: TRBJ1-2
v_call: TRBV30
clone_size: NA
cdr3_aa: CAWSVSGRGYGYTF
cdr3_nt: TGTGCCTGGAGTGTATCAGGAAGGGGGTATGGCTACACCTTC

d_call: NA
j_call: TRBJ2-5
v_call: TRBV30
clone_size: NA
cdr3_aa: CAWSVSGVETQYF
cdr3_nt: TGTGCCTGGAGTGTATCAGGGGTCGAGACCCAGTACTTC

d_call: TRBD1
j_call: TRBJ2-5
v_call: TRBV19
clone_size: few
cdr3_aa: CASSIRGQLQETQYF
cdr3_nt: TGTGCCAGTAGTATTAGGGGGCAACTACAAGAGACCCAGTACTTC

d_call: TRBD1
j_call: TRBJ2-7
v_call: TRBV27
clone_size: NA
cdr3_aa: CASSRRDRGYEQYF
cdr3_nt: TGTGCCAGCAGTCGCCGGGACAGGGGTTACGAGCAGTACTTC

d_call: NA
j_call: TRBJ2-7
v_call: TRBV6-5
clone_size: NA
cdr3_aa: CASSASVRGINEQYF
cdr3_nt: TGTGCCAGCAGTGCCTCTGTCCGAGGGATAAACGAGCAGTACTTC

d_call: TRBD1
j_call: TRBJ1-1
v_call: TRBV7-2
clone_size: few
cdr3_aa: CASSRRTGPYTEAFF
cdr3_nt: TGTGCCAGCAGCCGTAGGACAGGGCCTTACACTGAAGCTTTCTTT

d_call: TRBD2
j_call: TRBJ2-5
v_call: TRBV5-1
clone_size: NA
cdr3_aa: CASSLGAGGPEETQYF
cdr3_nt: TGCGCCAGCAGCTTAGGAGCGGGGGGCCCCGAAGAGACCCAGTACTTC

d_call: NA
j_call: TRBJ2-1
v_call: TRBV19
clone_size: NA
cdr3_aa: CASSMGRYNEQFF
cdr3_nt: TGTGCCAGTAGTATGGGGAGGTACAATGAGCAGTTCTTC

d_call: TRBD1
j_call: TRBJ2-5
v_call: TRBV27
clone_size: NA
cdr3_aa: CASRADRVHSETQYF
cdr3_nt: TGTGCCAGCAGAGCGGACAGGGTACATTCAGAGACCCAGTACTTC

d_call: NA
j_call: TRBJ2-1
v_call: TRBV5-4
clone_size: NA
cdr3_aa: CASSLAGEQFF
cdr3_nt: TGTGCCAGCAGCTTGGCCGGGGAGCAGTTCTTC

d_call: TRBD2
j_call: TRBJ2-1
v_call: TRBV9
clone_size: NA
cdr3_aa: CASSGRLAGGGLYNEQFF
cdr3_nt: TGTGCCAGCAGCGGAAGACTAGCGGGAGGGGGCCTCTACAATGAGCAGTTCTTC

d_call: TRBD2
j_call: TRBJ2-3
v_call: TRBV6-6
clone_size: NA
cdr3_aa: CASRLAGGRRTDTQYF
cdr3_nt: TGTGCCAGCCGACTAGCGGGGGGGCGTAGGACAGATACGCAGTATTTT

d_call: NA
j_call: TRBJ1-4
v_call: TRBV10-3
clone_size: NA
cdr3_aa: CAISGDLGEKLFF
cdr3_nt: TGTGCCATCAGTGGAGATCTAGGTGAAAAACTGTTTTTT

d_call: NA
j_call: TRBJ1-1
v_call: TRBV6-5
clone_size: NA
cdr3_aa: CASAPPGGATEAFF
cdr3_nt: TGTGCCAGCGCCCCCCCTGGGGGCGCCACTGAAGCTTTCTTT

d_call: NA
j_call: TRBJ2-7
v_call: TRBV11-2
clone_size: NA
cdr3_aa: CASSSAPGTVYEQYF
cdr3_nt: TGTGCCAGCAGCTCAGCCCCCGGGACTGTCTACGAGCAGTACTTC

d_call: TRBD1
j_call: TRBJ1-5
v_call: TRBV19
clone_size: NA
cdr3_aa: CASSWTGGYSNQPQHF
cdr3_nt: TGTGCCAGTAGTTGGACAGGGGGGTATAGCAATCAGCCCCAGCATTTT

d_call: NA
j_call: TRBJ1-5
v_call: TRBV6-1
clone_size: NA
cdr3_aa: CASILGGTRQPQHF
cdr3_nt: TGTGCCAGCATTCTCGGGGGGACACGGCAGCCCCAGCATTTT

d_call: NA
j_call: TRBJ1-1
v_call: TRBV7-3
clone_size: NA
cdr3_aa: CASSWEADTEAFF
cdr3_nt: TGTGCCAGCAGCTGGGAAGCGGACACTGAAGCTTTCTTT

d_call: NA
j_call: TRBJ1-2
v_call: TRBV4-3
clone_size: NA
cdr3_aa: CASSQVFGMGGYTF
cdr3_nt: TGCGCCAGCAGCCAAGTGTTCGGGATGGGGGGCTACACCTTC

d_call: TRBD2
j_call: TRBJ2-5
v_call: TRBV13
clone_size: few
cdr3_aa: CASSSAGVGETQYF
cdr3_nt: TGTGCCAGCAGCTCAGCGGGAGTTGGGGAGACCCAGTACTTC

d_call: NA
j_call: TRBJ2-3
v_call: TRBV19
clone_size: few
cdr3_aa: CASSPSLDSTDTQYF
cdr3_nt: TGTGCCAGTAGTCCTTCCCTAGACAGCACAGATACGCAGTATTTT

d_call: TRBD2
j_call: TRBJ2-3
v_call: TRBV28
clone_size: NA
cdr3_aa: CASSPGTTHTDTQYF
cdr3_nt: TGTGCCAGCAGTCCGGGGACTACCCACACAGATACGCAGTATTTT

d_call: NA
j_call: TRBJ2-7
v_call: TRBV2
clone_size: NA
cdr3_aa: CASRQAYEQYF
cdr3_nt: TGTGCCAGCCGACAAGCCTACGAGCAGTACTTC

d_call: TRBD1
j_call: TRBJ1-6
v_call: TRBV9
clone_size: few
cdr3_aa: CARTTGSGGLSPLHF
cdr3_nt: TGTGCCAGAACCACCGGTTCAGGGGGATTGTCACCCCTCCACTTT

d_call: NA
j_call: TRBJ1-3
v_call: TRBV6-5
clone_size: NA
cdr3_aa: CASSYLDTRNTIYF
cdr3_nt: TGTGCCAGCAGTTACTTGGACACCAGAAACACCATATATTTT

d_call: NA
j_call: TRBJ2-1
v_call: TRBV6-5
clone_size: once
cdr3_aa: CASMASPLYDNEQFF
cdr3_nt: TGTGCGAGTATGGCTAGTCCCCTATACGACAATGAGCAGTTCTTC

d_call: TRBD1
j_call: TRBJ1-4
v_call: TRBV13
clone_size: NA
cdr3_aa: CASSSQGAREKLFF
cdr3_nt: TGTGCCAGCAGCTCACAGGGGGCGCGGGAAAAACTGTTTTTT

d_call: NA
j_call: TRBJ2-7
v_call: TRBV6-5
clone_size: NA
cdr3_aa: CASSYGPSSSYEQYF
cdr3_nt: TGTGCCAGCAGTTACGGCCCCTCTAGCTCCTACGAGCAGTACTTC

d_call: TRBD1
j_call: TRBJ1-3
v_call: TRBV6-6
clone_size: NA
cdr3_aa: CASSYSTGEAGNTIYF
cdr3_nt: TGTGCCAGCAGTTACTCAACAGGGGAAGCTGGAAACACCATATATTTT

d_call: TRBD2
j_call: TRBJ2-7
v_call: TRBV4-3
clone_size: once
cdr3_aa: CASSQEGTSGAWEQYF
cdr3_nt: TGCGCCAGCAGCCAGGAAGGGACTAGCGGGGCCTGGGAGCAGTACTTC

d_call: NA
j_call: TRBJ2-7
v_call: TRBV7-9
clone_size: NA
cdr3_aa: CASSLSGASYEQYF
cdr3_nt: TGTGCCAGCAGCTTGTCGGGAGCCTCCTACGAGCAGTACTTC

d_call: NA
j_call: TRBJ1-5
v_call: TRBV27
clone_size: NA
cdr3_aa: CASSSGDGWISNQPQHF
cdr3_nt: TGTGCCAGCAGTTCGGGGGACGGATGGATTAGCAATCAGCCCCAGCATTTT

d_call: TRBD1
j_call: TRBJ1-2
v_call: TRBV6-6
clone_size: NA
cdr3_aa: CASRPIVITGDYGYTF
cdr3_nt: TGTGCCAGCAGACCCATTGTTATAACAGGGGATTATGGCTACACCTTC

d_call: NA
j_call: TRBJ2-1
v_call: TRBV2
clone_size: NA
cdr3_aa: CASRHEWSNEQFF
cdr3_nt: TGTGCCAGCAGACACGAGTGGAGCAATGAGCAGTTCTTC

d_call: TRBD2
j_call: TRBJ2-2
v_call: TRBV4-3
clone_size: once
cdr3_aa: CASTPDSGSGSGELFF
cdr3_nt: TGCGCCAGCACCCCAGATAGCGGGAGCGGGTCCGGGGAGCTGTTTTTT

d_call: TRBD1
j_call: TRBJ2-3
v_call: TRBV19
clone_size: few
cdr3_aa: CASSLGTGEDTQYF
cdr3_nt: TGTGCCAGTAGTCTCGGGACAGGGGAGGATACGCAGTATTTT

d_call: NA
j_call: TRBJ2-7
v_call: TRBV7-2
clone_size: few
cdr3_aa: CASSRWGLGESGQYF
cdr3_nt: TGTGCCAGCAGCCGTTGGGGACTGGGGGAGTCGGGGCAGTACTTC

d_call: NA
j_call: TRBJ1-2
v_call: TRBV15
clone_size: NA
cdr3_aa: CATSRERPTDGYTF
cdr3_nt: TGTGCCACCAGCAGAGAGCGTCCGACTGATGGCTACACCTTC

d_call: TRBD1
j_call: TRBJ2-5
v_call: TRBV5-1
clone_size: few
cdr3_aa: CASSVGQQETQYF
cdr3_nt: TGCGCCAGCAGTGTGGGACAGCAAGAGACCCAGTACTTC

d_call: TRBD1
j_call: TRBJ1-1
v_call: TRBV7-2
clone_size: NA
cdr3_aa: CASSRGGVRTEAFF
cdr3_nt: TGTGCCAGCAGCCGAGGGGGCGTGAGGACTGAAGCTTTCTTT

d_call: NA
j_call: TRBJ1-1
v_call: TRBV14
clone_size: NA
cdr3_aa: CASSQDPRGEAFF
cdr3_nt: TGTGCCAGCAGCCAAGATCCCCGGGGGGAAGCTTTCTTT

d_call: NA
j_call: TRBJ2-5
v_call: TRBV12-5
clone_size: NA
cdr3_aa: CASGRDLPGETQYF
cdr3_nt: TGTGCTAGTGGCAGAGACCTGCCGGGTGAGACCCAGTACTTC

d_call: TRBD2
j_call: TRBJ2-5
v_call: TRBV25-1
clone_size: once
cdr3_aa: CASSGPSGEETQYF
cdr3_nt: TGTGCCAGCAGTGGTCCTAGCGGTGAAGAGACCCAGTACTTC

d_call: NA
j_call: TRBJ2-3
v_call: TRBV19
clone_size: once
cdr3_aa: CASSIRGEDTQYF
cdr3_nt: TGTGCCAGTAGTATTCGTGGGGAGGATACGCAGTATTTT

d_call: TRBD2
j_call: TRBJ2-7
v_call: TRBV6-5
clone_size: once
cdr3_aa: CASSSPGLAHYEQYF
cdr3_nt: TGTGCCAGCAGTTCACCGGGACTAGCTCATTACGAGCAGTACTTC

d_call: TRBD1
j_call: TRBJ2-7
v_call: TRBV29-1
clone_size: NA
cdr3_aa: CSVGRTGIGYEQYF
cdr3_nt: TGCAGCGTTGGGCGGACAGGCATCGGGTACGAGCAGTACTTC

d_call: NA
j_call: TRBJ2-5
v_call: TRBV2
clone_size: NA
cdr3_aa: CASRTTTHYQETQYF
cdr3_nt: TGTGCCAGCAGGACTACGACCCACTACCAAGAGACCCAGTACTTC